What follows are 14 T cell receptor beta chains derived from one specimen sequenced in a study of T cell responses to AZD1222 COVID-19 vaccine. Measured with immunoSEQ multiplex PCR; TCRdb has only the in-frame clones, and not every one. Here the sample spans 200,000 to 250,000 clones, roughly 94% being singletons. The input for sequencing was peripheral blood, taken 28 days after the second dose of the MenACWY control vaccine. The source is an adult who received the MenACWY meningococcal vaccine as a control.

V gene TRBV5-1 combines with J gene TRBJ2-3, with 7 bases fitting TRBD2. V shed 0 bases, J shed 2 bases, and the junction held 3 bases outside the gene matches. Germline V gene lookup returns CDR1 SGHRS and CDR2 YFSETQ. The CDR3 is 15 amino acids. For the CDR3, the DNA is TGCGCCAGCAGCTTGGGGGCGGGAGTCACAGATACGCAGTATTTT. Encoded protein: CASSLGAGVTDTQYF.

The rearrangement joins TRBV3-1 (or the pseudogene TRBV3-2) to TRBJ2-1; D is possibly TRBD2 (5 bases). The CDR3 has 13 amino acids. CDR1 is LGHDT, CDR2 YNNKEL, per germline (reference sequence). V lost 4 bases and J lost 5, with 9 bases in between. CDR3 in amino acids: CASSPPGNNEQFF. The DNA for the CDR3 is TGTGCCAGCAGCCCTCCGGGAAACAATGAGCAGTTCTTC.

The chain uses TRBV7-8 and TRBJ2-2, with TRBD1 matching 8 bases. V shed 4 bases and J 7 bases; nucleotides not matched to a gene: 11. Germline lookup yields CDR1 SGHVS and CDR2 FQNEAQ. The CDR3 is 16 amino acids. CDR3: CASSSRWQGASGELFF. CDR3 in DNA: TGTGCCAGCAGCTCTAGATGGCAGGGGGCGAGCGGGGAGCTGTTTTTT.

The J gene is TRBJ2-5, the V gene TRBV3-1 (or the pseudogene TRBV3-2); D remains ambiguous. CDR1 and CDR2 (germline): LGHDT, YNNKEL (reference sequence). The CDR3 runs to 14 residues. Trimming cost V 0 bases and J 5 bases, with 10 bases left between them. Written as DNA, the CDR3 is TGTGCCAGCAGCCAAGATCGGGTGGGGGAGACCCAGTACTTC. Translation gives CASSQDRVGETQYF.

This rearrangement joins TRBV6-5 to TRBJ1-5; 8 positions agree with TRBD1. CDR3 length: 15 amino acids. Trimming took 6 bases from V and 4 from J; bases not matched to a gene: 8. Germline V gene data show CDR1 as MNHEY and CDR2 as SVGAGI. Written as DNA, the CDR3 is TGTGCCAGCAGCCCAACAGGGGGGGAAAATCAGCCCCAGCATTTT. This encodes CASSPTGGENQPQHF.

The CDR3 DNA is TGTGCCAGCAGCCCACAGGGGCCGGGATACGAGCAGTACTTC. Translation: CASSPQGPGYEQYF. V usage is TRBV9 and J usage is TRBJ2-7; 7 bases match TRBD1. In germline, CDR1 is SGDLS, CDR2 YYNGEE. The CDR3 loop spans 14 amino acids. The V segment lost 4 bases and the J segment 4 bases; nucleotides outside the gene matches: 8.

The V gene is TRBV30, the J gene TRBJ2-4; 13 bases fit TRBD2. The germline V gene encodes CDR1 GTSNPN and CDR2 SVGIG (reference sequence). The junction had 7 bases not matched to a gene; V was cut back by 8 bases and J by 3 bases. The CDR3 runs to 15 residues. The DNA of the CDR3 is TGTGCCCTACTAGCGGGAGGGGTTGGCAAAAACATTCAGTACTTC. Protein: CALLAGGVGKNIQYF.

This rearrangement joins TRBV19 to TRBJ2-7, with a tentative D call TRBD2 (5 bases). Germline lookup yields CDR1 LNHDA and CDR2 SQIVND (reference sequence). Trimming shortened V by 4 bases and J by 0 bases, and 10 bases separated the two germline ends. This CDR3 is 14 amino acids long. CDR3 region: CASSTDGNSYEQYF. CDR3 coding DNA: TGTGCCAGTAGTACCGACGGGAACTCCTACGAGCAGTACTTC.

V and J are TRBV13 and TRBJ1-1, with TRBD1 matching over 7 bases. The CDR3 is made up of 13 amino acids. The J segment lost 8 bases and the V segment lost 4 bases, leaving 7 bases of the junction unmatched. Germline V CDR1 and CDR2: PRHDT, FYEKMQ (reference sequence). The CDR3 protein is CASSSQGGQEAFF. CDR3 nucleotide sequence: TGTGCCAGCAGCTCCCAGGGGGGCCAAGAAGCTTTCTTT.

CDR3 DNA: TGTGCCACGGGATCCGGGGAGCTGTTTTTT. Its translation is CATGSGELFF. This chain connects TRBV19 to TRBJ2-2, with D maybe TRBD2 (5 bases). From germline, CDR1 is LNHDA and CDR2 SQIVND (reference sequence). Trimming removed 10 bases from V and 6 bases from J, with 6 bases in between. The CDR3 totals 10 residues.

The chain combines TRBV24-1 with TRBJ2-5; perhaps TRBD1 as D (5 bases). V was cut by 4 bases and J by 4 bases, with 12 bases left in between. The CDR3 length is 14 residues. Germline CDR1 KGHDR, CDR2 SFDVKD. The CDR3 region has the DNA TGTGCCACCAGTGAAGGTTGGGGCGGAGAGACCCAGTACTTC. Amino acids: CATSEGWGGETQYF.

This clone was recorded once. The gene calls are TRBV2 and TRBJ1-1; D not certain. V dropped 6 bases and J dropped 0 bases, with 5 bases sitting between them. The CDR3 extends over 12 amino acids. Germline assignment: CDR1 SNHLY and CDR2 FYNNEI. The CDR3, as DNA: TGTGCCAGCAGCGTTCTGAACACTGAAGCTTTCTTT. Residues: CASSVLNTEAFF.

This chain links TRBV5-6 with TRBJ2-1; 9 nucleotides line up with TRBD2. From germline, CDR1 is SGHDT and CDR2 YYEEEE. CDR3 length: 16 residues. J gave up 5 bases and V 5 bases, and 11 bases lay outside the gene matches. The DNA for the CDR3 is TGTGCCAGCAGTCTGAATATAGCGGGAGTTAACAATGAGCAGTTCTTC. It encodes CASSLNIAGVNNEQFF.

The rearrangement uses TRBV6-1 and TRBJ2-5, with a weak D call TRBD1 (6 bases). This CDR3 has 12 amino acids. Germline CDR1 is MNHNS and CDR2 is SASEGT. Trimming pared 7 bases from V and 4 bases from J, leaving 10 bases between. The CDR3 nucleotides are TGTGCCAGCAACAGGGCTGGAGAGACCCAGTACTTC. Its translation is CASNRAGETQYF.